These T cell receptor beta chains were read from a single sample in a study of cytomegalovirus exposure and HLA in healthy donors. The repertoire was sequenced with immunoSEQ multiplex PCR; TCRdb's copy has only in-frame clones and lacks some. Here the sample spans tens of thousands of clones, around three quarters being singletons. The specimen was PBMCs. The receptor set was obtained from a man aged 45-65 years in good health and CMV-seronegative. Each CDR3 is given with its conserved first and last residue.

v_call: TRBV25-1
j_call: TRBJ2-3
cdr3_aa: CASSPLAGATISDTQYF

v_call: TRBV27
j_call: TRBJ2-1
cdr3_aa: CASRRTLAGGGYNEQFF

v_call: TRBV10-1
j_call: TRBJ2-5
cdr3_aa: CASSEREAGGQETQYF

v_call: TRBV6-5
j_call: TRBJ2-7
cdr3_aa: CASSRGQNRQYF

v_call: TRBV9
j_call: TRBJ2-5
cdr3_aa: CASGVPLAGVETQYF

v_call: TRBV27
j_call: TRBJ1-1
cdr3_aa: CASSLRGGSTEAFF

v_call: TRBV6-5
j_call: TRBJ1-1
cdr3_aa: CASSYGRGREAFF

v_call: TRBV5-6
j_call: TRBJ1-1
cdr3_aa: CASSWGRGVGEAFF

v_call: TRBV7-2
j_call: TRBJ1-2
cdr3_aa: CASSDRLTGNYGYTF

v_call: TRBV28
j_call: TRBJ2-7
cdr3_aa: CASSLLLTYEQYF

v_call: TRBV6-5
j_call: TRBJ1-4
cdr3_aa: CASSNNRATNEKLFF

v_call: TRBV19
j_call: TRBJ2-1
cdr3_aa: CASSTGQPYNEQFF

v_call: TRBV7-9
j_call: TRBJ2-1
cdr3_aa: CASSLSVPYNEQFF

v_call: TRBV4-2
j_call: TRBJ1-5
cdr3_aa: CASSQEYISNQPQHF

v_call: TRBV7-9
j_call: TRBJ1-1
cdr3_aa: CASSPGTGAGTEAFF

v_call: TRBV6-1
j_call: TRBJ1-1
cdr3_aa: CASSRQLQLNTEAFF

v_call: TRBV27
j_call: TRBJ1-1
cdr3_aa: CASRNPGGGRTEAFF

v_call: TRBV9
j_call: TRBJ1-4
cdr3_aa: CASSAQRGRGEKLFF

v_call: TRBV7-8
j_call: TRBJ2-2
cdr3_aa: CASSLVGGASGLFGELFF

v_call: TRBV11-2
j_call: TRBJ2-5
cdr3_aa: CASSPGAGGVTQYF

v_call: TRBV5-6
j_call: TRBJ2-5
cdr3_aa: CASRETSGRETQYF

v_call: TRBV7-9
j_call: TRBJ1-1
cdr3_aa: CASTPRSASLTEAFF

v_call: TRBV15
j_call: TRBJ2-7
cdr3_aa: CATSRLREGLEVEQYF

v_call: TRBV6-5
j_call: TRBJ2-6
cdr3_aa: CASQTGANVLTF

v_call: TRBV5-1
j_call: TRBJ2-2
cdr3_aa: CASSFRATGELFF

v_call: TRBV7-9
j_call: TRBJ1-1
cdr3_aa: CASSPPQGAPEAFF

v_call: TRBV7-2
j_call: TRBJ2-7
cdr3_aa: CASSYGQASYEQYF

v_call: TRBV7-9
j_call: TRBJ2-4
cdr3_aa: CASSLDTTNIQYF

v_call: TRBV30
j_call: TRBJ1-1
cdr3_aa: CAWAGRLMNTEAFF

v_call: TRBV5-1
j_call: TRBJ1-2
cdr3_aa: CASSLALGTGGSHGYTF

v_call: TRBV6-5
j_call: TRBJ2-3
cdr3_aa: CASSYGTGGSTDTQYF

v_call: TRBV10-3
j_call: TRBJ2-5
cdr3_aa: CAISLGTSGSRWETQYF

v_call: TRBV6-1
j_call: TRBJ2-2
cdr3_aa: CASTSDLFTGELFF

v_call: TRBV6-5
j_call: TRBJ2-1
cdr3_aa: CASTGRGGEGNEQFF

v_call: TRBV4-1
j_call: TRBJ1-6
cdr3_aa: CASSHTLLEGPSSYNSPLHF